The clone carrying this T cell receptor (beta chain) was counted a few times. As yet, its antigen is unknown. This entry comes from a study of T cells after yellow fever vaccination. Study findings and constraints: After the booster, roughly 96% of CD4 and more than 85% of CD8 primary-response clones were re-detected. Clonotypes found in both CD4 and CD8 compartments made up a small share. Although the secondary response was weaker, it peaked faster, at day 5 versus 15.

UMIs were added to TCR cDNA along with a universal primer site when it was made by 5'RACE template switching. TCRdb analysed the 5' RACE reads with MiXCR anew, one entry per CDR3 protein. This table has 160,000 or so distinct CDR3 sequences, almost 7% appearing once. This receptor was taken from a man between 18 and 29 years old who received the YFV17D yellow fever vaccine. The sample in question was CD4+ T cells sorted from PBMCs, obtained about 5 days after the first yellow fever vaccination.

The DNA for the CDR3 is TGTGCCAGCAGCTTGGAACTAGCGGGGGGTAATGAGCAGTTCTTC. Protein product: CASSLELAGGNEQFF. The chain carries TRBV5-4 and TRBJ2-1; 12 nucleotides agree with TRBD2. After removal of 0 bases from V and 7 bases from J, the junction contained 2 bases not matched to a gene. There are 15 residues in the CDR3. The germline V gene encodes CDR1 SGHNT and CDR2 YYREEE (reference sequence). The full variable domain, rest sourced from reference TRBV5-4 and TRBJ2-1, is ETGVTQSPTHLIKTRGQQVTLRCSSQSGHNTVSWYQQALGQGPQFIFQYYREEENGRGNFPPRFSGLQFPNYSSELNVNALELDDSALYLCASSLELAGGNEQFFGPGTRLTVL.